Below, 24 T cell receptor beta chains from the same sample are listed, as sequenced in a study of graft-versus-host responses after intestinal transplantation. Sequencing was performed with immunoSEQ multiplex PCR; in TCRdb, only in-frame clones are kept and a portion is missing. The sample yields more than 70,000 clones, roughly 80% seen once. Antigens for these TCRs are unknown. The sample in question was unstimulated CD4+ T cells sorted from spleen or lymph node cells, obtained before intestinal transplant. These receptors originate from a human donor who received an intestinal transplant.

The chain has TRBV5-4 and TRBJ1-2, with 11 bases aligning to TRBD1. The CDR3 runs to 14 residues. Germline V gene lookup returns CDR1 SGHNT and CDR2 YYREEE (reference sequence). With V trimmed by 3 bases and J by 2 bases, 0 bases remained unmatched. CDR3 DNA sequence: TGTGCCAGCAGCTGGGACAGGGGGAACTATGGCTACACCTTC. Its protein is CASSWDRGNYGYTF.

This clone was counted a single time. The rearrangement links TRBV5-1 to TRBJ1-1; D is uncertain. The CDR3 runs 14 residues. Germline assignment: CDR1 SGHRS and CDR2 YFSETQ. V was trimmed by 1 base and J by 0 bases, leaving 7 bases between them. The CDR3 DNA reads TGCGCCAGCAGCTTGTCGGGGTTGAACACTGAAGCTTTCTTT. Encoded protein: CASSLSGLNTEAFF.

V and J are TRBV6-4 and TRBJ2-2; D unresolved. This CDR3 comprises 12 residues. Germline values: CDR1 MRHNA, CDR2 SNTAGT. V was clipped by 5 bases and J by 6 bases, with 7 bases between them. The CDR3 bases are TGTGCCAGCAGTCCCGAGGCCGGGGAGCTGTTTTTT. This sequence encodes CASSPEAGELFF.

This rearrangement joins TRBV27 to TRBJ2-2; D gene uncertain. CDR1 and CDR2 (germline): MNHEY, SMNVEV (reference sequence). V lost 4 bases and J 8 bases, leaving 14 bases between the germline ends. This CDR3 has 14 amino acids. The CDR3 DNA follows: TGTGCCAGCAGTTCTACGGATCTAGGTGGGGAGCTGTTTTTT. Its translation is CASSSTDLGGELFF.

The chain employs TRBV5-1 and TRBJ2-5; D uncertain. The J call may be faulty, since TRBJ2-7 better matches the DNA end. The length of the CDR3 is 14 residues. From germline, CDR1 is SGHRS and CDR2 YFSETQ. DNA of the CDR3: TGCGCCAGCAGCTGGGGAACTGGGGACTACGAGCAGTACTTC. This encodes CASSWGTGDYEQYF.

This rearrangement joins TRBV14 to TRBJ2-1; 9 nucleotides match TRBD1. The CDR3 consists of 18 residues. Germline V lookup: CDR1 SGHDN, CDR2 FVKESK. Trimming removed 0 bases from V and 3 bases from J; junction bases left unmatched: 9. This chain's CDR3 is CASSQDYPGQGYYNEQFF. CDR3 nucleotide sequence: TGTGCCAGCAGCCAAGATTATCCCGGACAGGGGTACTACAATGAGCAGTTCTTC.

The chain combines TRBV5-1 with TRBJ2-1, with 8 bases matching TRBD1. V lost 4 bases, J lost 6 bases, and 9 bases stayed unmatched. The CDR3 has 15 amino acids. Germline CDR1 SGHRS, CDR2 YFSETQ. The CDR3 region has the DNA TGCGCCAGCAGCCGGGCAGGGGGCGTTATCAATGAGCAGTTCTTC. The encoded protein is CASSRAGGVINEQFF. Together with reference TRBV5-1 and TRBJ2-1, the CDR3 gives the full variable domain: KAGVTQTPRYLIKTRGQQVTLSCSPISGHRSVSWYQQTPGQGLQFLFEYFSETQRNKGNFPGRFSGRQFSNSRSEMNVSTLELGDSALYLCASSRAGGVINEQFFGPGTRLTVL.

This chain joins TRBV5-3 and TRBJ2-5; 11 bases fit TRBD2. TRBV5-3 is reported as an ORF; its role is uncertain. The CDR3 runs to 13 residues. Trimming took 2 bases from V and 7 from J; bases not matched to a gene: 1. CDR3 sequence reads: CARSFGLAGTQYF. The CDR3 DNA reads TGTGCCAGAAGCTTTGGACTAGCGGGGACCCAGTACTTC.

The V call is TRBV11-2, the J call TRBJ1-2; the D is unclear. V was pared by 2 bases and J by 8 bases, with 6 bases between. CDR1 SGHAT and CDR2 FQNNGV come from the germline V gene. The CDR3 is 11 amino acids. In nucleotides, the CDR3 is TGTGCCAGCAGCTTAAGCTTCGGCTACACCTTC. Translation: CASSLSFGYTF.

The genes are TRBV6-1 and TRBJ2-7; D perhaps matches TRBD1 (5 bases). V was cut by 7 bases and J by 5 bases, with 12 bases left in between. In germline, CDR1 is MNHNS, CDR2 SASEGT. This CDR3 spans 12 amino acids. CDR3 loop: CASTARVDEQYF. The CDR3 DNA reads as TGTGCCAGCACTGCCAGGGTTGACGAGCAGTACTTC.

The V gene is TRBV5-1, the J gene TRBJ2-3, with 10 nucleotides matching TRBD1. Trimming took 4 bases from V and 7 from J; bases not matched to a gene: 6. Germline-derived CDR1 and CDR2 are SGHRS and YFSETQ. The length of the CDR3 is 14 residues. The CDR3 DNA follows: TGCGCCAGCAGCACGGGACAGGGGAGAAATACGCAGTATTTT. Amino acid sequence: CASSTGQGRNTQYF. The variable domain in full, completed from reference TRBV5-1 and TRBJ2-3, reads KAGVTQTPRYLIKTRGQQVTLSCSPISGHRSVSWYQQTPGQGLQFLFEYFSETQRNKGNFPGRFSGRQFSNSRSEMNVSTLELGDSALYLCASSTGQGRNTQYFGPGTRLTVL.

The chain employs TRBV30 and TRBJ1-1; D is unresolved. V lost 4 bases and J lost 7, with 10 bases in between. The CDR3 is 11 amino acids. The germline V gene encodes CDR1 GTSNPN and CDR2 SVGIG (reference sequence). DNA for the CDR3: TGTGCCTGGAATTGGGGAGGTGAAGCTTTCTTT. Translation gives CAWNWGGEAFF.

The CDR3 reads CASSADRVLGSSPLHF. The CDR3 DNA is TGTGCCAGCAGCGCAGACAGGGTATTAGGTTCGTCACCCCTCCACTTT. The J gene is TRBJ1-6, the V gene TRBV7-9; 7 positions agree with TRBD1. Trimming took 5 bases from V and 10 from J; bases not matched to a gene: 14. This CDR3 comprises 16 residues. Germline lookup yields CDR1 SEHNR and CDR2 FQNEAQ (reference sequence).

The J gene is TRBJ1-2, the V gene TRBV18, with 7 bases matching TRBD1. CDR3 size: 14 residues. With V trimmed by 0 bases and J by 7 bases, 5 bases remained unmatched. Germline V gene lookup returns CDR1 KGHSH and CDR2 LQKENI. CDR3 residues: CASSPPEGAGGYTF. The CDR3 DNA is TGTGCCAGCTCACCACCGGAGGGGGCAGGTGGCTACACCTTC. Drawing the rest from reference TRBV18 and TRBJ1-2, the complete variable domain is NAGVMQNPRHLVRRRGQEARLRCSPMKGHSHVYWYRQLPEEGLKFMVYLQKENIIDESGMPKERFSAEFPKEGPSILRIQQVVRGDSAAYFCASSPPEGAGGYTFGSGTRLTVV.

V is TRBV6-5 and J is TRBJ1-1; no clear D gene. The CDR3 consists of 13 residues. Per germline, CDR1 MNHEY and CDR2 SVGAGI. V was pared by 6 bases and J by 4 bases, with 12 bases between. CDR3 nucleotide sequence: TGTGCCAGCAGCGAGGTACGGTCCACTGAAGCTTTCTTT. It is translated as CASSEVRSTEAFF.

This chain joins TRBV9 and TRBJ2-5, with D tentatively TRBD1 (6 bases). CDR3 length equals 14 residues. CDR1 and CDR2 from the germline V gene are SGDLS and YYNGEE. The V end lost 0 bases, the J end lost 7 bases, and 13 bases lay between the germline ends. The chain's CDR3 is CASSVAGGAGTQYF. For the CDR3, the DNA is TGTGCCAGCAGCGTAGCTGGGGGCGCCGGGACCCAGTACTTC.

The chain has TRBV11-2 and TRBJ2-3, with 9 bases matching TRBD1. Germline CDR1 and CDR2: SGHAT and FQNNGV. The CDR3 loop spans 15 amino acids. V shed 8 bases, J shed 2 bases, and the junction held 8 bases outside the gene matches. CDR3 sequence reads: CASGPRTGATDTQYF. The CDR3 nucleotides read TGTGCCAGCGGCCCTCGGACAGGGGCCACAGATACGCAGTATTTT.

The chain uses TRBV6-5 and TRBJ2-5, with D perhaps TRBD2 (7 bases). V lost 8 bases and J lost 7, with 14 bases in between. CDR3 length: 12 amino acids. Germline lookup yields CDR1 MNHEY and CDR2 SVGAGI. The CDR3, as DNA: TGTGCCAGCCGGGGGGCGTCGGGGACCCAGTACTTC. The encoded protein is CASRGASGTQYF.

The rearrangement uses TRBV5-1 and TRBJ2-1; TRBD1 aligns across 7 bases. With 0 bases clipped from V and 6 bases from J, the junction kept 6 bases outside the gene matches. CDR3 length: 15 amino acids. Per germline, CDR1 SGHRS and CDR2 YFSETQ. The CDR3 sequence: CASSLEGGGSNEQFF. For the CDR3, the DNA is TGCGCCAGCAGCTTGGAAGGGGGCGGTAGCAATGAGCAGTTCTTC.

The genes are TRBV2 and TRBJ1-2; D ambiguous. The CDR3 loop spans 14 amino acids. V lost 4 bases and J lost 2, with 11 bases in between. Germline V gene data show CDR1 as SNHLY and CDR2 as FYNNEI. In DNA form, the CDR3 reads TGTGCCAGCAGTGGGAGTACCAAGAACTATGGCTACACCTTC. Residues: CASSGSTKNYGYTF.

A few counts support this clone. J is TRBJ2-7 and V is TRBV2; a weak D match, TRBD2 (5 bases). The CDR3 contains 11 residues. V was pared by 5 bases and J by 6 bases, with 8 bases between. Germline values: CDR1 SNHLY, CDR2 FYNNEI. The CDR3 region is CASSTTTEQYF. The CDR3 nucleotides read TGTGCCAGCAGTACGACTACCGAGCAGTACTTC.

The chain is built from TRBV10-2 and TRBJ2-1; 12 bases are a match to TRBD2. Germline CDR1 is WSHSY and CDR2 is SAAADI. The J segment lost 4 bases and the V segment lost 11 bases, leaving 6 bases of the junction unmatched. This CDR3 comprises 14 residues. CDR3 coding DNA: TGCGCCTCTCGGACTAGCGGGAATTACAATGAGCAGTTCTTC. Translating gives CASRTSGNYNEQFF.

As DNA, the CDR3 is TGTGCCAGCAGCGTATCTATTTGGGGGACAGGTGCCTTTGTAACCTACGAGCAGTACTTC. It encodes CASSVSIWGTGAFVTYEQYF. This rearrangement joins TRBV13 to TRBJ2-7; TRBD1 aligns across 8 bases. Per germline, CDR1 PRHDT and CDR2 FYEKMQ (reference sequence). There are 20 residues in the CDR3. J lost 2 bases, V lost 5 bases, and 23 bases had no gene match.

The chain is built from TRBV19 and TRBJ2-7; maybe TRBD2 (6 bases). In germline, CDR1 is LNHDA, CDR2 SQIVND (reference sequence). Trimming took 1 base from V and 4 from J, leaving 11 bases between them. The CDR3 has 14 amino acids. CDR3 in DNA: TGTGCCAGTAGTATAGGTGGACTACAATACGAGCAGTACTTC. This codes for CASSIGGLQYEQYF.